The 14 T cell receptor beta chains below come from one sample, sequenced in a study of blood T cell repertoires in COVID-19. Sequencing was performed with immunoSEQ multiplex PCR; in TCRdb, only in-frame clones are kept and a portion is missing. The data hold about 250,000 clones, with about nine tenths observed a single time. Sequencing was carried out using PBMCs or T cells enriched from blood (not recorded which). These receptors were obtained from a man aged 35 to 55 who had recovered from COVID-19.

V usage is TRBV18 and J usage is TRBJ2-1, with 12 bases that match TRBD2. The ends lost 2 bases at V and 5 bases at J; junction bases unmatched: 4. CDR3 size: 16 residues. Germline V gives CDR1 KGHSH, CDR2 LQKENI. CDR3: CASSPSLAGGNNEQFF. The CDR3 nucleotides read TGTGCCAGCTCACCAAGTCTAGCGGGAGGGAACAATGAGCAGTTCTTC.

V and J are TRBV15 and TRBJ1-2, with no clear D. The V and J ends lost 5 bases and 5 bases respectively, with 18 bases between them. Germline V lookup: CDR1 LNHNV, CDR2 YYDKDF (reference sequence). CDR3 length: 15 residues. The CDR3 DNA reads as TGTGCCACCAGCCGATCAGCCGGGAATATTTATGGCTACACCTTC. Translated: CATSRSAGNIYGYTF.

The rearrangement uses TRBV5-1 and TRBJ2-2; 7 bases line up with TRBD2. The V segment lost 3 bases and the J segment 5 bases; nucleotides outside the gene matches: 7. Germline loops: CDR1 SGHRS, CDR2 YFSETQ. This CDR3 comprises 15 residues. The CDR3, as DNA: TGCGCCAGCAGCTGGACGGGAGGAGGGACCGGGGAGCTGTTTTTT. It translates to CASSWTGGGTGELFF.

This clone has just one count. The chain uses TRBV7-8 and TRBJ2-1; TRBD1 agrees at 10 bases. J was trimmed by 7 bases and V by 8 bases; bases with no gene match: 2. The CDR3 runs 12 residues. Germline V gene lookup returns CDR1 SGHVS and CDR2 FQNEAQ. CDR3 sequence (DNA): TGTGCCAGCGGGGGACAGGGGAATGAGCAGTTCTTC. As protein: CASGGQGNEQFF.

As DNA, the CDR3 is TGTGCCAGCAGCCAACTCTCGGCCCAGTACTTC. Protein product: CASSQLSAQYF. This chain links TRBV3-1 (or the pseudogene TRBV3-2) with TRBJ2-5; D not certain. Looked up from germline, CDR1 is LGHDT and CDR2 is YNNKEL (reference sequence). This CDR3 spans 11 amino acids. V was trimmed by 2 bases and J by 9 bases, leaving 7 bases between them.

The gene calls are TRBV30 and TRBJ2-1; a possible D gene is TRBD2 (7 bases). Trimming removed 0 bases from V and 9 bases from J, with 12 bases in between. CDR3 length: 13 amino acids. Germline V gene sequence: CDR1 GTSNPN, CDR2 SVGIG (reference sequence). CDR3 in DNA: TGTGCCTGGAGTGTGGGGGGGGCAGGTGAGCAGTTCTTC. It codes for CAWSVGGAGEQFF.

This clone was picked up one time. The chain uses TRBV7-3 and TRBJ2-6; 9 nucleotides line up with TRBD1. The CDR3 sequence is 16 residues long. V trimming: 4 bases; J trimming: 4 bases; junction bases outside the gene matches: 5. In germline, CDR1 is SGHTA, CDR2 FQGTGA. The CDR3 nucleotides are TGTGCCAGCAGCTCTGGGACAGGGCCAGGGGCCAACGTCCTGACTTTC. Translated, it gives CASSSGTGPGANVLTF. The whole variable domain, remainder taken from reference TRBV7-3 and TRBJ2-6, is GAGVSQTPSNKVTEKGKYVELRCDPISGHTALYWYRQSLGQGPEFLIYFQGTGAADDSGLPNDRFFAVRPEGSVSTLKIQRTERGDSAVYLCASSSGTGPGANVLTFGAGSRLTVL.

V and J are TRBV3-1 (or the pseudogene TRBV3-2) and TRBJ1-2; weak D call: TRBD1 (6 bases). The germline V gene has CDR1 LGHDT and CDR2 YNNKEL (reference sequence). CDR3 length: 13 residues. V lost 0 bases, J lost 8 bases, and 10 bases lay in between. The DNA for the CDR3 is TGTGCCAGCAGCCAAGAAGGGGGGGTGGGCTACACCTTC. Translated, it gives CASSQEGGVGYTF.

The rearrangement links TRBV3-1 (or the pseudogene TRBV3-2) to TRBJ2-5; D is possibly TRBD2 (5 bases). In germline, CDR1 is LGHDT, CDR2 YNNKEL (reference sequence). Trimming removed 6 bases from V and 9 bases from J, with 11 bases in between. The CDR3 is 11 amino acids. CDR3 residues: CASSTGLSQYF. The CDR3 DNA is TGTGCCAGCAGTACCGGACTCTCCCAGTACTTC.

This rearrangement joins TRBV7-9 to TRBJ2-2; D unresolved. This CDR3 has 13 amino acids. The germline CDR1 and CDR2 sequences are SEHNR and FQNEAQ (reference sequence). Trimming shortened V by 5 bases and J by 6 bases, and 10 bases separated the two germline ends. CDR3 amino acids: CASSPPGPGELFF. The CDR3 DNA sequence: TGTGCCAGCAGCCCCCCGGGTCCCGGGGAGCTGTTTTTT.

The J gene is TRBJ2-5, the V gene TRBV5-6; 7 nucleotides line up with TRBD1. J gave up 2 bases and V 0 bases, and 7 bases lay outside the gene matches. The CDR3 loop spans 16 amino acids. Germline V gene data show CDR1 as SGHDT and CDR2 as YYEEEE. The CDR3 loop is CASSLAYGTAQETQYF. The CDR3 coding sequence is TGTGCCAGCAGCTTGGCGTATGGGACAGCACAAGAGACCCAGTACTTC.

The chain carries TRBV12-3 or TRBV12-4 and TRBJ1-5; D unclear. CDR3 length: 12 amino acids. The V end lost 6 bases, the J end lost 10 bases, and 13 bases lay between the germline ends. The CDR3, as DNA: TGTGCCAGCAGCCCAATATCGAGACCCCAGCATTTT. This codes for CASSPISRPQHF.

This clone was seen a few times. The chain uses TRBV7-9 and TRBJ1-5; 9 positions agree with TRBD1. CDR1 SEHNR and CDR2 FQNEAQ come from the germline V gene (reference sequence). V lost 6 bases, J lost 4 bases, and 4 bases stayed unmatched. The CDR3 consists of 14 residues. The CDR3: CASRSGQGNQPQHF. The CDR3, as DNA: TGTGCCAGCAGGTCCGGACAGGGGAATCAGCCCCAGCATTTT.

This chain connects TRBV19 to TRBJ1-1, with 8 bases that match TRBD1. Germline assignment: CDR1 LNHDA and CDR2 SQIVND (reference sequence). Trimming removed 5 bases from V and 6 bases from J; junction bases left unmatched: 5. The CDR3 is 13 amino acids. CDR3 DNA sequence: TGTGCCAGTAGTGAGGACAGGGAGGCTGAAGCTTTCTTT. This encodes CASSEDREAEAFF.